The 30 T cell receptor beta chains given below trace back to one sample, sequenced in a study of cytomegalovirus exposure and HLA in healthy donors. With 60 Vbeta and 13 Jbeta primers, the PCR was carried out. The repertoire was sequenced with immunoSEQ multiplex PCR; TCRdb's copy has only in-frame clones and lacks some. The table has 140,000 or so clones, more than 60% seen once. Material: PBMCs. The source of these receptors is an older woman in good health and CMV-seronegative.

CDR3 DNA sequence: TGTGCCAGCAGTTACTCGTTGGGAGGGGACGAGCAGTACTTC. As protein: CASSYSLGGDEQYF. J is TRBJ2-7 and V is TRBV6-6; 7 bases map to TRBD2. The CDR3 has 14 amino acids. With 0 bases clipped from V and 5 bases from J, the junction kept 4 bases outside the gene matches. Germline V CDR1 and CDR2: MNHNY, SVGAGI (reference sequence).

V is TRBV2 and J is TRBJ2-1, with 10 bases identical to TRBD2. V was pared by 3 bases and J by 7 bases, with 6 bases of the junction left unmatched. Per the germline V gene, CDR1 is SNHLY and CDR2 is FYNNEI. The CDR3 is 15 residues long. The CDR3 loop is CASSDPRTSGNEQFF. For the CDR3, the DNA is TGTGCCAGCAGTGACCCCCGGACTAGCGGAAATGAGCAGTTCTTC.

This clone has more than one count but fewer than ten. The chain combines TRBV5-1 with TRBJ2-2, with a tentative D call TRBD1 (6 bases). Trimming took off 0 bases at V and 2 bases at J, with 8 bases between the two ends. The germline V gene encodes CDR1 SGHRS and CDR2 YFSETQ. The CDR3 is 15 residues long. CDR3 sequence (DNA): TGCGCCAGCAGCTTGGCCGGGACAAACACCGGGGAGCTGTTTTTT. Translation: CASSLAGTNTGELFF.

The rearrangement links TRBV7-3 to TRBJ1-1; D is perhaps TRBD1 (5 bases). The CDR3 consists of 12 residues. Trimming removed 5 bases at V and 11 bases at J, with 15 bases between. CDR1 is SGHTA and CDR2 is FQGTGA in the germline V gene. The CDR3 coding sequence is TGTGCCAGCAGCGCCCATGGGGGGGAGGCTTTCTTT. Encoded protein: CASSAHGGEAFF. Filled out from reference TRBV7-3 and TRBJ1-1, the complete variable domain reads GAGVSQTPSNKVTEKGKYVELRCDPISGHTALYWYRQSLGQGPEFLIYFQGTGAADDSGLPNDRFFAVRPEGSVSTLKIQRTERGDSAVYLCASSAHGGEAFFGQGTRLTVV.

The J gene is TRBJ1-1, the V gene TRBV2; the D is unclear. Trimming shortened V by 3 bases and J by 0 bases, and 5 bases separated the two germline ends. The CDR3 spans 13 residues. Germline loops: CDR1 SNHLY, CDR2 FYNNEI. This CDR3 is CASSESVNTEAFF. In DNA form, the CDR3 reads TGTGCCAGCAGTGAGTCGGTGAACACTGAAGCTTTCTTT.

Only one count was recorded for this clone. This chain connects TRBV29-1 to TRBJ1-1; 8 nucleotides line up with TRBD1. CDR1 SQVTM and CDR2 ANQGSEA come from the germline V gene. The CDR3 consists of 10 residues. V shed 5 bases, J shed 11 bases, and the junction held 4 bases outside the gene matches. Here the CDR3 DNA reads TGCAGCGTTAAGACAGGGGATGCTTTCTTT. It is translated as CSVKTGDAFF. The full variable domain, in which reference TRBV29-1 and TRBJ1-1 provide the parts outside the CDR3, is SAVISQKPSRDICQRGTSLTIQCQVDSQVTMMFWYRQQPGQSLTLIATANQGSEATYESGFVIDKFPISRPNLTFSTLTVSNMSPEDSSIYLCSVKTGDAFFGQGTRLTVV.

The chain combines TRBV5-1 with TRBJ2-1; possible D gene TRBD2, 5 bases. The ends were cut back, 1 base at V and 4 bases at J, with 12 bases in the middle. The CDR3 consists of 15 residues. In germline, CDR1 is SGHRS, CDR2 YFSETQ. For the CDR3, the DNA is TGCGCCAGCAGCTTGTCGGTTTCGGGGTACAATGAGCAGTTCTTC. This sequence encodes CASSLSVSGYNEQFF.

Only a few counts were recorded for this clone. V usage is TRBV28 and J usage is TRBJ1-1; 9 bases are shared with TRBD1. The CDR3 length is 15 residues. The germline gives CDR1 MDHEN, CDR2 SYDVKM. Unmatched junction bases numbered 16, after V lost 6 bases and J lost 11 bases. CDR3 sequence reads: CASSPHRTGAVNAFF. The DNA for the CDR3 is TGTGCCAGCAGCCCCCACAGGACAGGGGCGGTGAACGCTTTCTTT.

The J gene is TRBJ1-1, the V gene TRBV5-1, with D hard to call. The CDR3 covers 18 residues. The V end lost 4 bases, the J end lost 1 base, and 23 bases lay between the germline ends. Looked up from germline, CDR1 is SGHRS and CDR2 is YFSETQ. The CDR3 sequence is CASSVNPRHIVPNTEAFF. The CDR3 DNA follows: TGCGCCAGCAGCGTGAACCCTCGACACATAGTGCCGAACACTGAAGCTTTCTTT. The whole variable domain, filled in from reference TRBV5-1 and TRBJ1-1, reads KAGVTQTPRYLIKTRGQQVTLSCSPISGHRSVSWYQQTPGQGLQFLFEYFSETQRNKGNFPGRFSGRQFSNSRSEMNVSTLELGDSALYLCASSVNPRHIVPNTEAFFGQGTRLTVV.

This clone came up a few times. The chain carries TRBV7-9 and TRBJ2-5, with D hard to call. CDR1 SEHNR and CDR2 FQNEAQ come from the germline V gene (reference sequence). Deletions cut 1 base from V and 5 bases from J, with 8 bases between. The CDR3 is made up of 13 amino acids. CDR3 residues: CASSLGLAETQYF. In DNA, the CDR3 is TGTGCCAGCAGCTTAGGTCTCGCGGAGACCCAGTACTTC.

The V gene is TRBV11-1, the J gene TRBJ2-7; 11 nucleotides agree with TRBD1. V dropped 5 bases and J dropped 5; count of bases not matched to a gene: 2. This CDR3 has 13 amino acids. Germline lookup yields CDR1 SGHAT and CDR2 FQDESV (reference sequence). CDR3 amino acids: CASSRTGGHEQYF. In nucleotides, the CDR3 is TGTGCCAGCAGCAGGACAGGGGGCCACGAGCAGTACTTC. Combining the CDR3 with reference TRBV11-1 and TRBJ2-7 gives the whole variable domain EAEVAQSPRYKITEKSQAVAFWCDPISGHATLYWYRQILGQGPELLVQFQDESVVDDSQLPKDRFSAERLKGVDSTLKIQPAELGDSAMYLCASSRTGGHEQYFGPGTRLTVT.

In its sample, this clone was seen once. The V and J genes are TRBV4-3 and TRBJ2-4, with TRBD1 matching over 8 bases. The V segment lost 0 bases and the J segment 4 bases; nucleotides outside the gene matches: 2. The CDR3 totals 15 residues. Germline lookup yields CDR1 LGHNA and CDR2 YSLEER. The CDR3 region is CASSQDGTGKNIQYF. The CDR3 nucleotides are TGCGCCAGCAGCCAAGACGGGACAGGAAAAAACATTCAGTACTTC.

V is TRBV27 and J is TRBJ1-5; D remains ambiguous. Germline lookup yields CDR1 MNHEY and CDR2 SMNVEV (reference sequence). The CDR3 sequence is 13 residues long. The germline V and J ends were trimmed by 5 bases and 5 bases, with 10 bases remaining between them. The CDR3 here is CASSNLIDQPQHF. CDR3 DNA sequence: TGTGCCAGCAGTAACTTAATTGATCAGCCCCAGCATTTT.

This clone was counted a few times. The chain has TRBV6-1 and TRBJ2-3; 10 bases line up with TRBD2. CDR1 is MNHNS, CDR2 SASEGT, per germline. The CDR3 spans 15 residues. The junction had 6 bases not matched to a gene; V was cut back by 3 bases and J by 6 bases. In nucleotides, the CDR3 is TGTGCCAGCAGTGAGGCTAGCGGGAGTTCGGATACGCAGTATTTT. Protein: CASSEASGSSDTQYF.

This clone has just a few counts. The J gene is TRBJ1-2, the V gene TRBV7-8; the D gene is possibly TRBD1 (6 bases). The CDR3 is 13 residues long. V was cut by 1 base and J by 8 bases, with 11 bases left in between. CDR1 and CDR2 (germline): SGHVS, FQNEAQ. CDR3 region: CASSLGGGRGYTF. CDR3 in DNA: TGTGCCAGCAGCTTAGGGGGGGGCCGCGGCTACACCTTC.

The V gene is TRBV7-2, the J gene TRBJ2-7; TRBD1 might be the D (6 bases). Germline V gives CDR1 SGHTA, CDR2 FQGNSA. The CDR3 contains 17 residues. V was trimmed by 2 bases and J by 1 base, leaving 18 bases between them. In nucleotides, the CDR3 is TGTGCCAGCAGCTTATTCGACCAGACAGGTATATCCTACGAGCAGTACTTC. Translating gives CASSLFDQTGISYEQYF. Full variable domain (outside the CDR3, taken from reference TRBV7-2 and TRBJ2-7): GAGVSQSPSNKVTEKGKDVELRCDPISGHTALYWYRQSLGQGLEFLIYFQGNSAPDKSGLPSDRFSAERTGGSVSTLTIQRTQQEDSAVYLCASSLFDQTGISYEQYFGPGTRLTVT.

A single count supports this clone. The chain links TRBV7-3 to TRBJ1-1; 8 bases fit TRBD1. This CDR3 has 15 residues. Unmatched junction bases numbered 5, after V lost 4 bases and J lost 1 base. The germline V gene encodes CDR1 SGHTA and CDR2 FQGTGA. The chain's CDR3 is CASSSAGGPNTEAFF. CDR3 nucleotides: TGTGCCAGCAGCTCCGCAGGGGGCCCGAACACTGAAGCTTTCTTT.

J is TRBJ2-3 and V is TRBV7-3, with a tentative D call TRBD2 (5 bases). V gave up 2 bases and J gave up 3 bases, with 12 bases separating them. Germline V gene lookup returns CDR1 SGHTA and CDR2 FQGTGA. There are 15 residues in the CDR3. Here the CDR3 DNA reads TGTGCCAGCAGCTTAGGGCCTAGCTCGACAGATACGCAGTATTTT. Translating gives CASSLGPSSTDTQYF.

This clone occurred once. The genes are TRBV5-1 and TRBJ1-1, with D uncertain. The CDR3 loop spans 15 amino acids. The V gene's germline CDR1 is SGHRS and CDR2 YFSETQ. V lost 3 bases, J lost 0 bases, and 12 bases lay in between. CDR3 sequence: CASSSQTGMNTEAFF. CDR3 nucleotides: TGCGCCAGCAGCTCACAGACGGGGATGAACACTGAAGCTTTCTTT. The variable domain in full, completed from reference TRBV5-1 and TRBJ1-1, reads KAGVTQTPRYLIKTRGQQVTLSCSPISGHRSVSWYQQTPGQGLQFLFEYFSETQRNKGNFPGRFSGRQFSNSRSEMNVSTLELGDSALYLCASSSQTGMNTEAFFGQGTRLTVV.

The table lists this clone with a count of one. Mismatch with germline at one junction end may stem from a read error. This same CDR3 is encoded by further DNA sequences in the sample. The chain employs TRBV5-1 and TRBJ1-2; 9 nucleotides agree with TRBD1. Germline V gives CDR1 SGHRS, CDR2 YFSETQ. This CDR3 region has 14 residues. The CDR3 region has the DNA TGTGCCAGCAGCTCGGGACAGGGTGACTATGGCTACACCTTC. Its translation: CASSSGQGDYGYTF.

The V and J genes are TRBV27 and TRBJ1-2, with D perhaps matching TRBD1 (5 bases). V was clipped by 2 bases and J by 4 bases, with 8 bases between them. Germline V CDR1 and CDR2: MNHEY, SMNVEV (reference sequence). CDR3 length: 13 residues. The CDR3 DNA is TGTGCCAGCAGTTTACAGGGAACCTATGGCTACACCTTC. Translation: CASSLQGTYGYTF.

V usage is TRBV19 and J usage is TRBJ2-2; 7 bases align to TRBD2. CDR3 size: 13 residues. The V gene end was trimmed by 10 bases and the J gene end by 6 bases; junction bases not matched to a gene: 8. Germline lookup yields CDR1 LNHDA and CDR2 SQIVND (reference sequence). The CDR3 here is CATATSWAGELFF. The CDR3, as DNA: TGTGCCACAGCGACTAGCTGGGCCGGGGAGCTGTTTTTT.

This clone has only one observation. The chain recombines TRBV7-6 with TRBJ2-5; a weak D match, TRBD1 (5 bases). The CDR3 runs to 13 residues. V dropped 1 base and J dropped 7 bases, with 10 bases sitting between them. Germline CDR1 SGHVS, CDR2 FNYEAQ. The CDR3 loop is CASSLESTGTQYF. DNA of the CDR3: TGTGCCAGCAGCTTAGAGAGTACAGGGACCCAGTACTTC.

J is TRBJ1-2 and V is TRBV27; 7 nucleotides align to TRBD1. V was pared by 6 bases and J by 4 bases, with 5 bases of the junction left unmatched. There are 13 residues in the CDR3. Germline V gene sequence: CDR1 MNHEY, CDR2 SMNVEV (reference sequence). The CDR3 reads CASSPDRIYGYTF. In DNA form, the CDR3 reads TGTGCCAGCAGCCCGGACAGGATCTATGGCTACACCTTC.

The J gene is TRBJ2-7, the V gene TRBV5-1; 7 bases agree with TRBD1. Unmatched junction bases numbered 6, after V lost 4 bases and J lost 2 bases. Looked up from germline, CDR1 is SGHRS and CDR2 is YFSETQ. The CDR3 has 14 amino acids. The CDR3 spells CASSPVTGTYEQYF. The CDR3 DNA follows: TGCGCCAGCAGCCCGGTGACAGGGACCTACGAGCAGTACTTC.

J is TRBJ2-2 and V is TRBV5-1; TRBD2 matches 8 bases. Germline CDR1 reads SGHRS; CDR2 reads YFSETQ. CDR3 length: 15 amino acids. The trim removed 7 bases at V and 4 bases at J, leaving 9 bases unmatched. CDR3 protein: CASDTGTRVTGELFF. As DNA, the CDR3 is TGCGCCAGCGACACCGGGACTAGGGTCACCGGGGAGCTGTTTTTT. Supplemented by reference TRBV5-1 and TRBJ2-2, the full variable domain reads KAGVTQTPRYLIKTRGQQVTLSCSPISGHRSVSWYQQTPGQGLQFLFEYFSETQRNKGNFPGRFSGRQFSNSRSEMNVSTLELGDSALYLCASDTGTRVTGELFFGEGSRLTVL.

J is TRBJ1-2 and V is TRBV7-2; tentative D call: TRBD1 (6 bases). The V gene lost 2 bases and the J gene lost 5 bases, with 18 bases spanning the gap. This CDR3 spans 16 amino acids. Germline CDR1 is SGHTA and CDR2 is FQGNSA. The CDR3 nucleotides are TGTGCCAGCAGCTTAAGGGGGGGGGTAATGGGATATGGCTACACCTTC. Translated, it gives CASSLRGGVMGYGYTF.

This clone was observed a handful of times. This chain connects TRBV7-2 to TRBJ1-2, with D maybe TRBD1 (5 bases). The CDR3 consists of 13 residues. V gave up 2 bases and J gave up 2 bases, with 6 bases separating them. CDR1 and CDR2 (germline): SGHTA, FQGNSA. The CDR3 DNA reads as TGTGCCAGCAGCTTACCAGGGAACTATGGCTACACCTTC. This encodes CASSLPGNYGYTF.

The chain couples TRBV6-4 to TRBJ2-1; 11 bases are shared with TRBD2. The CDR3 has 15 amino acids. In germline, CDR1 is MRHNA, CDR2 SNTAGT. The junction had 6 bases not matched to a gene; V was cut back by 6 bases and J by 5 bases. CDR3: CASSEKTSGNNEQFF. The CDR3 DNA sequence: TGTGCCAGCAGCGAAAAGACTAGCGGGAACAATGAGCAGTTCTTC.

This sequence joins TRBV28 and TRBJ1-1; no clear D gene. This CDR3 has 11 residues. Germline V gives CDR1 MDHEN, CDR2 SYDVKM. V was trimmed by 8 bases and J by 7 bases, leaving 11 bases between them. This chain's CDR3 is CASYSPFEAFF. CDR3 in DNA: TGTGCCAGCTACAGCCCCTTTGAAGCTTTCTTT.